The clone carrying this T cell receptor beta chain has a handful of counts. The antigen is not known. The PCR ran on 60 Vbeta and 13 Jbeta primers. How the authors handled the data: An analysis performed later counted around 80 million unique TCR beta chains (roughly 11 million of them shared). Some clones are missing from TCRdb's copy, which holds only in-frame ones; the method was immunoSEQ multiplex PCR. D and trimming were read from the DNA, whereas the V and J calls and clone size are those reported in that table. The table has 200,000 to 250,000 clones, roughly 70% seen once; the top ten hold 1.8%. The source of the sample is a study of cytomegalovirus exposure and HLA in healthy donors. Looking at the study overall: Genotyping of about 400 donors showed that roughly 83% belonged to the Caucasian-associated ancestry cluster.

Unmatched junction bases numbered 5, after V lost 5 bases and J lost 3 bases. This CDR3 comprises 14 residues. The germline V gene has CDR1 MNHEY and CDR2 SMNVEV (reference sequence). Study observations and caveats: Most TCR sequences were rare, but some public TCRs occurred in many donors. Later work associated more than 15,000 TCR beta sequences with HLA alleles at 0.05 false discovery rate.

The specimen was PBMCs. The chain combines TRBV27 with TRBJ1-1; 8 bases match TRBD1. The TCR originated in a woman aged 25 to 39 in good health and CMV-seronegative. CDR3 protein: CASSRRDRYTEAFF. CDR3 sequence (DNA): TGTGCCAGCAGTCGTCGGGACAGGTACACTGAAGCTTTCTTT.